The 9 T cell receptor beta chains given below trace back to one sample, sequenced in a study of technical replicates of blood from a few donors. Only in-frame clones appear in the TCRdb table, and some are missing; sequencing was by immunoSEQ multiplex PCR. This repertoire shows more than 60,000 clones, roughly 94% found once; its top ten account for more than 0.25%. Sequenced material: T cells isolated from PBMCs. The receptors come from a human donor in good health.

The V and J genes are TRBV4-1 and TRBJ2-7; no firm D call. With 0 bases removed from V and 2 bases from J, the gap between germline ends came to 17 bases. The CDR3 contains 17 residues. Germline V gene sequence: CDR1 MGHRA, CDR2 YSYEKL. CDR3 amino acids: CASSQDRARNPTYEQYF. DNA for the CDR3: TGCGCCAGCAGCCAAGATAGAGCACGAAACCCGACCTACGAGCAGTACTTC.

This clone was counted a single time. The chain links TRBV11-3 to TRBJ2-1; 10 nucleotides line up with TRBD2. CDR3 size: 16 residues. After removal of 5 bases from V and 8 bases from J, the junction contained 12 bases not matched to a gene. Germline V gene sequence: CDR1 SGHNT, CDR2 YENEEA. CDR3 sequence (DNA): TGTGCCAGCAGCCGGCCCCTAGCGGGGGAATTTTATGAGCAGTTCTTC. Amino acid sequence: CASSRPLAGEFYEQFF. Full variable domain (rest looked up from reference TRBV11-3 and TRBJ2-1): EAGVVQSPRYKIIEKKQPVAFWCNPISGHNTLYWYLQNLGQGPELLIRYENEEAVDDSQLPKDRFSAERLKGVDSTLKIQPAELGDSAVYLCASSRPLAGEFYEQFFGPGTRLTVL.

The chain joins TRBV28 to TRBJ1-1; no clear D. The CDR3 loop spans 15 amino acids. The V end was cut by 3 bases, the J end by 0 bases, with 11 bases between. The germline V gene encodes CDR1 MDHEN and CDR2 SYDVKM. In DNA form, the CDR3 reads TGTGCCAGCAGTTTTAGATATGAAATGAACACTGAAGCTTTCTTT. Translation gives CASSFRYEMNTEAFF.

The chain carries TRBV6-1 and TRBJ1-5; D may be TRBD1 (5 bases). The CDR3 is made up of 16 amino acids. Germline V lookup: CDR1 MNHNS, CDR2 SASEGT. V lost 3 bases to trimming and J lost 1 base, with 13 bases between them. The chain's CDR3 is CASSENQGLSNQPQHF. The CDR3 DNA sequence: TGTGCCAGCAGTGAGAACCAGGGACTAAGCAATCAGCCCCAGCATTTT.

This sequence joins TRBV5-8 and TRBJ2-3; TRBD2 matches at 8 bases. CDR1 is SGHTS, CDR2 YDEGEE, per germline. Losses at the gene ends were 3 bases for V and 4 bases for J; bases not matched to a gene: 7. The CDR3 is 15 amino acids. CDR3 protein: CASSSPGGAADTQYF. The CDR3 coding sequence is TGTGCCAGCAGCTCCCCCGGGGGGGCCGCAGATACGCAGTATTTT. The full variable domain, completed using reference TRBV5-8 and TRBJ2-3, is EAGVTQSPTHLIKTRGQQATLRCSPISGHTSVYWYQQALGLGLQFLLWYDEGEERNRGNFPPRFSGRQFPNYSSELNVNALELEDSALYLCASSSPGGAADTQYFGPGTRLTVL.

The genes are TRBV30 and TRBJ1-6; D remains ambiguous. The germline V and J ends were trimmed by 3 bases and 6 bases, with 3 bases remaining between them. The CDR3 consists of 11 residues. Germline lookup yields CDR1 GTSNPN and CDR2 SVGIG (reference sequence). In nucleotides, the CDR3 is TGTGCCTGGAGCCGTAATTCACCCCTCCACTTT. Translated: CAWSRNSPLHF.

This clone showed up just once. This chain links TRBV10-3 with TRBJ1-1; 8 bases map to TRBD1. CDR1 ENHRY and CDR2 SYGVKD come from the germline V gene. V trimming: 7 bases; J trimming: 6 bases; junction bases outside the gene matches: 13. CDR3 size: 15 residues. The CDR3 nucleotides are TGTGCCATCACTGACAGGGGCCCCAAACTTTCTGAAGCTTTCTTT. Translated, it gives CAITDRGPKLSEAFF.

The chain links TRBV29-1 to TRBJ2-7; 8 bases match TRBD2. Germline V lookup: CDR1 SQVTM, CDR2 ANQGSEA. The CDR3 runs 12 residues. V lost 6 bases and J lost 0; bases outside the gene matches: 1. CDR3 DNA sequence: TGCAGCGTCGGGACTAGCTCCTACGAGCAGTACTTC. This encodes CSVGTSSYEQYF.

The sample holds a few counts of this clone. The chain uses TRBV13 and TRBJ2-1; D might be TRBD2 (6 bases). Trimming stripped 6 bases from V and 0 bases from J, with 12 bases between. CDR3 length equals 15 residues. Germline lookup yields CDR1 PRHDT and CDR2 FYEKMQ (reference sequence). CDR3: CASRSSASSYNEQFF. CDR3 nucleotide sequence: TGTGCCAGCAGGTCTAGCGCGAGCTCCTACAATGAGCAGTTCTTC.